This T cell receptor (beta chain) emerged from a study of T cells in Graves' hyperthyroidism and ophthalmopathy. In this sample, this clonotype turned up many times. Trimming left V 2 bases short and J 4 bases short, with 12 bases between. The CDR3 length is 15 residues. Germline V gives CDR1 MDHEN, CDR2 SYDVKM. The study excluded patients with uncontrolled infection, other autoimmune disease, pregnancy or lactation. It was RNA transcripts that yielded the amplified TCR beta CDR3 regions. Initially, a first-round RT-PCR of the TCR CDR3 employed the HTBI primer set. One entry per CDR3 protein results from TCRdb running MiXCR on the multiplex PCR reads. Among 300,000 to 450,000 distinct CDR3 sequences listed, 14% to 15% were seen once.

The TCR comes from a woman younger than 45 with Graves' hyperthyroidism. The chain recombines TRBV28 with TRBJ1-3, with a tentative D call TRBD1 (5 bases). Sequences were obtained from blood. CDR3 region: CASSLGGTQGNTIYF. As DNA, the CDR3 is TGTGCCAGCAGTTTAGGGGGAACTCAAGGAAACACCATATATTTT.